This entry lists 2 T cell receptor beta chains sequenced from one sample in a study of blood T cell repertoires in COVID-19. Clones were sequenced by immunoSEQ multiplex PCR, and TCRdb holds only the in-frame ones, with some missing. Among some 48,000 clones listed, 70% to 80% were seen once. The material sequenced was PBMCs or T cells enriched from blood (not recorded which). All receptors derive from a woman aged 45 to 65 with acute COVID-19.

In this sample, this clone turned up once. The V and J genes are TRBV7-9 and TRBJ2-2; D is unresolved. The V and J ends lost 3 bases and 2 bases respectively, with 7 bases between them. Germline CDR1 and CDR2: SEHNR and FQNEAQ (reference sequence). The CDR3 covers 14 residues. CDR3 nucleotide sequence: TGTGCCAGCAGCTTGGGCAGAAACACCGGGGAGCTGTTTTTT. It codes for CASSLGRNTGELFF.

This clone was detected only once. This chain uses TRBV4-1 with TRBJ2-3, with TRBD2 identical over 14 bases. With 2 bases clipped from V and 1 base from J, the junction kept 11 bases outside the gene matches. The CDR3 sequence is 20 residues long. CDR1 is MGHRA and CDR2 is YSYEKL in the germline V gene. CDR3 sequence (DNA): TGCGCCAGCAGCCAACCCGGACTAGCGGGGGGAAGAGTAGGCACAGATACGCAGTATTTT. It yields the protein CASSQPGLAGGRVGTDTQYF.